These T cell receptor beta chains were read from a single sample in a study of post-analysis software for immune sequencing data. TCRdb itself ran the PCR reads through MiXCR, one entry per CDR3 protein. The sample gives hundreds of thousands of distinct CDR3 sequences, roughly 27% of which show up once; 0.5% to 0.6% is in the top ten. The sequenced material came from blood. These receptors originate from a girl between 10 and 17 years old with multiple sclerosis. Each CDR3 is given with its conserved first and last residue. Fields, in order: V gene, D gene, clone size, J gene, CDR3 DNA, CDR3 protein. D genes are given only for firm matches. Clone size is given for some rows only: seen once, a few or many times, or a class if the clone is expanded.

TRBV7-7,.,many,TRBJ2-5,TGTGCCAGCAGCTTAACCCCTGGGACACCGGGGGAGACCCAGTACTTC,CASSLTPGTPGETQYF
TRBV7-9,TRBD1,few,TRBJ1-4,TGTGCCAGCAGCTTGCTTGGGACAGCCGGAAAACTGTTTTTT,CASSLLGTAGKLFF
TRBV5-4,.,few,TRBJ2-1,TGTGCCAGCAGCTTGGCCGAACGATTAACCTACAATGAGCAGTTCTTC,CASSLAERLTYNEQFF
TRBV25-1,TRBD1,.,TRBJ1-2,TGTGCCAGCAGTGCAGGACAGGGGGCTAAGTATGGCTACACCTTC,CASSAGQGAKYGYTF
TRBV6-6,.,.,TRBJ2-7,TGTGCCAGCAGTTACTCGATAGGGACACCGAGCTCCTACGAGCAGTACTTC,CASSYSIGTPSSYEQYF
TRBV28,.,few,TRBJ1-1,TGTGCCAGCAGTTTAGGGGTCTCTGAAGCTTTCTTT,CASSLGVSEAFF
TRBV2,.,.,TRBJ1-5,TGTGCCAGCAGTGAGTTGGCAGGGACCCAGCCCCAGCATTTT,CASSELAGTQPQHF
TRBV3-1,.,.,TRBJ2-3,TGTGCCAGCAGCCAAGAGCGTCCCACGGATACGCAGTATTTT,CASSQERPTDTQYF
TRBV2,TRBD1,.,TRBJ1-2,TGTGCCAGCAGTACGACAGGGTCGGGTGGCTACACCTTC,CASSTTGSGGYTF
TRBV27,TRBD2,few,TRBJ2-3,TGTGCCAGCAGTGCCTCTGGGGTAGCGGGGCCGACAGATACGCAGTATTTT,CASSASGVAGPTDTQYF
TRBV29-1,TRBD1,.,TRBJ1-1,TGCAGCGTTGAAAGGACAGGAGTGGGCACTGAAGCTTTCTTT,CSVERTGVGTEAFF
TRBV24-1,.,few,TRBJ1-5,TGTGCCACCAGTGATGGACATCAGCCCCAGCATTTT,CATSDGHQPQHF
TRBV5-1,TRBD2,many,TRBJ2-1,TGTGCCAGCAGCTCTGGACTAGCGGGAGGCAATGAGCAGTTCTTC,CASSSGLAGGNEQFF
TRBV6-2/TRBV6-3,.,few,TRBJ2-3,TGTGCCAGCAGTTCCCTCCCCAGGAGTCACACTGATACGCAGTATTTT,CASSSLPRSHTDTQYF
TRBV4-3,TRBD1,.,TRBJ2-1,TGCACCAGCAGCCAAGAACCATACAGGGGGAAGCAGTTCTTC,CTSSQEPYRGKQFF
TRBV5-6,.,.,TRBJ2-2,TGTGCCAGCAGCTTTTTGAGGGAGAACACCGGGGAGCTGTTTTTT,CASSFLRENTGELFF
TRBV6-5,TRBD1,few,TRBJ2-7,TGTGCCAGCAGGAACCGGGACAGGGCGCCCTACGAGCAGTACTTC,CASRNRDRAPYEQYF
TRBV4-3,.,.,TRBJ2-3,TGCGCCAGCAGCCAAGTTACGGCGGGCGGGACAGATACGCAGTATTTT,CASSQVTAGGTDTQYF
TRBV7-9,.,.,TRBJ1-1,TGTGCCAGCAGCTTTACGGGAGGGAACACTGAAGCTTTCTTT,CASSFTGGNTEAFF
TRBV7-9,.,few,TRBJ1-1,TGTGCCAGCACCTATCAGACAGGCTCGAACACTGAAGCTTTCTTT,CASTYQTGSNTEAFF
TRBV7-9,.,few,TRBJ2-3,TGTGCCAGCAGCTACGAAACAAACACAGATACGCAGTATTTT,CASSYETNTDTQYF
TRBV20-1,TRBD1,.,TRBJ2-7,TGCAGTGCTAGCCGACAGGGTCGAAGCTCCTACGAGCAGTACTTC,CSASRQGRSSYEQYF
TRBV4-2,TRBD1,.,TRBJ1-5,TGTGCCAGCAGCCAAGATCGGACAGGGCGGGGAAATCAGCCCCAGCATTTT,CASSQDRTGRGNQPQHF
TRBV5-1,.,.,TRBJ1-2,TGCGCCAGCAGAGCAGGGTCAGGCTATGGCTACACCTTC,CASRAGSGYGYTF
TRBV6-5,.,few,TRBJ1-5,TGTGCCAGCAGTTACGGGGACGGGAGCAATCAGCCCCAGCATTTT,CASSYGDGSNQPQHF
TRBV28,TRBD2,few,TRBJ2-1,TGTGCCAGCAGTCTCCCCGGACTAGCGGGAGTCAATGAGCAGTTCTTC,CASSLPGLAGVNEQFF
TRBV20-1,.,few,TRBJ1-2,TGCAGTGCCCATGAAAGTGTAGGGTGGGGTGGCTACACCTTC,CSAHESVGWGGYTF
TRBV7-8,TRBD1,few,TRBJ1-4,TGTGCCAGCAGCCCTTACAGGGGCTTCAATGAAAAACTGTTTTTT,CASSPYRGFNEKLFF
TRBV15,.,many,TRBJ2-1,TGTGCCACCAGCGGCGACCAGTACAATGAGCAGTTCTTC,CATSGDQYNEQFF
TRBV20-1,.,.,TRBJ2-7,TGCAGTGCTTACGATGGTCGGGGACGATACGAGCAGTACTTC,CSAYDGRGRYEQYF
TRBV5-6,.,.,TRBJ2-3,TGTGCCAGCAGCTTCAGCAGGTCCAGCACAGATACGCAGTATTTT,CASSFSRSSTDTQYF
TRBV11-3,.,.,TRBJ1-2,TGTGCCAGCAGCCACGGGACCGCCAGATATGGCTACACCTTC,CASSHGTARYGYTF
TRBV6-1,.,once,TRBJ1-2,TGTGTCAGCAGTGAAGCGTCCAGGGATTACGGTGGCTACACCTTC,CVSSEASRDYGGYTF
TRBV7-2,.,.,TRBJ2-5,TGTGCCAGCAGCCGAGAGGGACGGACCCTCCAAGAGACCCAGTACTTC,CASSREGRTLQETQYF
TRBV4-1,.,many,TRBJ2-3,TGCGCCAGCAGCCAAGACTCAGATACGCAGTATTTT,CASSQDSDTQYF
TRBV7-2,.,.,TRBJ2-2,TGTGCCAGCAGCTTTAGGGGGGAGCTGTTTTTT,CASSFRGELFF
TRBV20-1,.,few,TRBJ2-4,TGCAGTGCTAGACGATCCCCAACCTTAGCCAAAAACATTCAGTACTTC,CSARRSPTLAKNIQYF
TRBV20-1,TRBD2,.,TRBJ2-1,TGCAGTGCCAAGCGGGGGGGCCCCTACAATGAGCAGTTCTTC,CSAKRGGPYNEQFF
TRBV19,.,.,TRBJ2-2,TGTGCCAGTAGTATAGGGGACCCCGCGACCGGGGAGCTGTTTTTT,CASSIGDPATGELFF
TRBV7-6,.,few,TRBJ2-6,TGTGCCAGCAGCTTAAGGCAGGGCCCATACTCTGGGGCCAACGTCCTGACTTTC,CASSLRQGPYSGANVLTF
TRBV20-1,.,.,TRBJ2-3,TGCAGTGCTATGATTCCTCAAGATACGCAGTATTTT,CSAMIPQDTQYF
TRBV29-1,.,few,TRBJ1-1,TGCAGCGCTTCCGCAGGTTTCACTGAAGCTTTCTTT,CSASAGFTEAFF
TRBV6-5,.,few,TRBJ1-4,TGTGCCAGCAGTTACGTGGCACCACTAGCAACTAATGAAAAACTGTTTTTT,CASSYVAPLATNEKLFF
TRBV28,.,.,TRBJ2-3,TGTGCCAGCAGTTTAACTTCGTGGACAGTGTATTTT,CASSLTSWTVYF
TRBV25-1,TRBD1,.,TRBJ1-6,TGTGCCAGCAGTTCAGGGGGCTGGAATTCACCCCTCCACTTT,CASSSGGWNSPLHF
TRBV7-2,TRBD1,many,TRBJ2-6,TGTGCCAGCAGCCCAGGGGGTACAGCTGGGGCCAACGTCCTGACTTTC,CASSPGGTAGANVLTF
TRBV11-2,TRBD2,few,TRBJ2-1,TGTGCCAGCAGCCCGCAGGGACTAGCGAGGGAGTTCTTC,CASSPQGLAREFF
TRBV7-2,.,.,TRBJ1-2,TGTGCCAGCAGCCCCCCGGCTGGCTATGGCCACACCTTC,CASSPPAGYGHTF
TRBV5-1,TRBD1,.,TRBJ1-1,TGCGCCAGCAGCTTGAGGGGGCAGGGGGAAGCTTTCTTT,CASSLRGQGEAFF
TRBV7-2,TRBD2,.,TRBJ2-1,TGTGCCAGCAGCATTAGAGGGGTAGCGGGGGCACTTTTGGGTGAGCAGTTCTTC,CASSIRGVAGALLGEQFF
TRBV7-2,.,few,TRBJ1-4,TGTGCCAGCCGGGCGAATGGGGAAAAACTGTTTTTT,CASRANGEKLFF
TRBV20-1,.,.,TRBJ2-1,TGCAGTGCTAGAGATCCCGGGGATGATGAGCAGTTCTTC,CSARDPGDDEQFF
TRBV11-2,.,few,TRBJ2-7,TGTGCCAGCAGCTTAGATCTGGGGCACCCCCTTGCTGACCAGTACTTC,CASSLDLGHPLADQYF
TRBV7-2,.,.,TRBJ2-2,TGTGCCCAAGGTCGACCCGGGAGAGGGACCGGGGAGCTGTTTTTT,CAQGRPGRGTGELFF